What follows describes a single TCR beta chain. Its antigen specificity is not known. No much larger clone is present one base from it, and per-base qualities are unavailable. Separate from the approximately 730-subject first cohort, the validation cohort of 90 to 150 subjects was the group to which the donors belonged. The data were taken from a study of cytomegalovirus exposure and HLA in healthy donors (dated by TCRdb to about 2017). At the level of the whole study: According to a later analysis, one platform produced both the 120 validation repertoires and the 670 or so repertoires of the first cohort. The study was designed to test whether signatures of past pathogen exposure could be identified by cataloging public T cell receptors. In addition to the first cohort of approximately 670 subjects, a separate validation cohort of 120 different subjects was used. To predict cytomegalovirus infection status, the study brought together high-throughput TCR immunosequencing, statistical association of individual TCRs with disease status, and machine learning.

The research as a whole found: The classifier was reported to diagnose cytomegalovirus status with high specificity and sensitivity in both the original cohort and the validation cohort. The validation cohort had no HLA typing available for a later analysis, so co-occurrence within that cohort was assessed over all 120 or so repertoires. Most TCR sequences were seen in very few donors, while some public TCRs were found in many individuals. A few of the identified cytomegalovirus-associated TCR beta chains were confirmed in vitro to be specific for cytomegalovirus antigens. In the study, approximately 160 TCR beta chains were listed as associated with cytomegalovirus. In a later analysis, TCRs clustered in the first cohort were found to also tend to co-occur in the roughly 130 validation repertoires, with around 94% of cluster scores above 0. According to the authors, the approach could potentially be generalized to other disease states and immunological phenotypes.

CDR1 and CDR2, per the germline V gene, are ENHRY and SYGVKD. Reading from cysteine to phenylalanine, the CDR3 counts 12 amino acids. Just CDR3 DNA is preserved here, 36 bases in frame from base 1. At the junction V is shortened by 10 bases and J by 5 bases; bases outside the gene matches: 7. The library relied on the immunoSEQ multiplex PCR assay. The authors' pipeline ran thus. A statistical classification framework was built to diagnose cytomegalovirus status from the catalog of TCR beta chain sequences. The source is immuneACCESS, and TCRdb retained only in-frame sequences with V and J called. Part of the clones is not carried over; for the studies checked, unresolved V genes explain less than half of this, and the remainder is unexplained. V and J calls and clone size come straight from that table; D and trimming were deduced from the DNA. The sample data list 250,000 to 350,000 clones, and 88% of these were observed just once. The ten largest account for over 0.85% of the sample.

The chain employs TRBV10-3 and TRBJ2-5, with 7 bases matching TRBD1. This TCR was sampled from a woman between 18 and 29 years old in good health and CMV-seronegative. The specimen sequenced was PBMCs. This receptor carries the CDR3 CATTGAGETQYF. The sequenced DNA is TGTGCCACCACAGGGGCCGGGGAGACCCAGTACTTC.